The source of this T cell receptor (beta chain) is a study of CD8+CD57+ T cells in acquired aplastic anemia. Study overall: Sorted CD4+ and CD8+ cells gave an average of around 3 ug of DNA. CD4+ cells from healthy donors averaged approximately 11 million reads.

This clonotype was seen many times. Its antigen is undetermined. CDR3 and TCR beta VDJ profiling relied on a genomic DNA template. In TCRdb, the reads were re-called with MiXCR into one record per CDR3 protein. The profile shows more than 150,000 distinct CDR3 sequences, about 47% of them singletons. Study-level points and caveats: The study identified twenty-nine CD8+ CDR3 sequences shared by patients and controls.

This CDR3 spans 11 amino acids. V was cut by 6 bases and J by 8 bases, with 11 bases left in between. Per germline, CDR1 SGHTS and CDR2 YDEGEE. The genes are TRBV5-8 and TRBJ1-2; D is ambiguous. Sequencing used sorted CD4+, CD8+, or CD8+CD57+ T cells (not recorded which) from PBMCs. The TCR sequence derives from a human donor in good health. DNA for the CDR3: TGTGCCAGCAATGAGCCCTGGGGCTACACCTTC. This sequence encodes CASNEPWGYTF.